Listed below are T cell receptor beta chains from one sample, sequenced in a study of blood T cell repertoires in COVID-19. Only in-frame clones appear in the TCRdb table, and some are missing; sequencing was by immunoSEQ multiplex PCR. The profile shows roughly 52,000 clones, around nine tenths of them singletons. Sequenced input: peripheral blood. The source is a man between 60 and 75 years old with active COVID-19. CDR3s include the opening cysteine and the closing phenylalanine or tryptophan. The D gene is left open where the match is weak. Part of the rows lack a size; the others show once, few, many or a class for expanded clones.

TRBD1 TRBJ1-2 TRBV4-1 . CASSQEFWTGYGYTF TGCGCCAGCAGCCAAGAGTTTTGGACAGGCTATGGCTACACCTTC
TRBD2 TRBJ2-3 TRBV7-8 . CASSLAFRLAGGDTQYF TGTGCCAGCAGCTTAGCGTTCCGACTAGCGGGAGGGGATACGCAGTATTTT
TRBD2 TRBJ2-7 TRBV18 . CASSQMGLVDGVYEQYF TGTGCCAGCTCACAAATGGGACTAGTGGACGGGGTTTACGAGCAGTACTTC
. TRBJ1-5 TRBV19 few CASSPVGPPPQHF TGTGCCAGTAGTCCCGTGGGGCCCCCGCCCCAGCATTTT
. TRBJ1-5 TRBV4-1 . CASSQDGGPNQPQHF TGCGCCAGCAGCCAGGACGGAGGCCCCAATCAGCCCCAGCATTTT
. TRBJ2-1 TRBV4-2 . CASSQVVYYNEQFF TGTGCCAGCAGCCAAGTTGTGTACTACAATGAGCAGTTCTTC
. TRBJ1-2 TRBV11-2 . CASSLDAGGYTF TGTGCCAGCAGCTTAGACGCGGGGGGCTACACCTTC
TRBD1 TRBJ1-5 TRBV19 . CASSMLQGSGQPQHF TGTGCCAGTAGTATGTTACAGGGGTCGGGTCAGCCCCAGCATTTT
TRBD1 TRBJ1-2 TRBV19 . CASSTEDRAYTF TGTGCCAGTAGTACCGAAGACAGGGCCTACACCTTC
. TRBJ1-2 TRBV27 once CASRTIANYGYTF TGTGCCAGCAGAACGATAGCTAACTATGGCTACACCTTC
. TRBJ1-2 TRBV7-8 . CASSLGRGSGYTF TGTGCCAGCAGCTTGGGCAGGGGAAGTGGCTACACCTTC
. TRBJ2-7 TRBV5-6 . CASSLGTESYEQYF TGTGCCAGCAGCTTGGGGACAGAGTCCTACGAGCAGTACTTC
. TRBJ2-7 TRBV4-2 . CASSQVDFVHEQYF TGTGCCAGCAGCCAAGTCGACTTCGTTCACGAGCAGTACTTC
TRBD2 TRBJ2-1 TRBV11-2 . CASRDFGGRGLAGRNEQFF TGTGCCAGCAGGGATTTTGGAGGAAGAGGACTAGCGGGTCGCAATGAGCAGTTCTTC
TRBD2 TRBJ2-3 TRBV7-2 . CASSSYPSGSWLSTDTQYF TGTGCCAGCAGCTCATACCCTAGCGGGAGCTGGCTCAGCACAGATACGCAGTATTTT
TRBD1 TRBJ1-1 TRBV5-1 . CASSLIGGQGVESTEAFF TGCGCCAGCAGCTTGATCGGAGGACAGGGGGTAGAAAGCACTGAAGCTTTCTTT
TRBD2 TRBJ2-7 TRBV2 . CASSDVDRLAGGAYEQYF TGTGCCAGCAGTGACGTGGACAGACTAGCGGGAGGTGCCTACGAGCAGTACTTC
. TRBJ2-1 TRBV7-3 . CASSLAGRGNEQFF TGTGCCAGCAGCTTAGCGGGACGTGGCAATGAGCAGTTCTTC
. TRBJ2-7 TRBV29-1 . CSVEIQGHEQYF TGCAGCGTTGAAATTCAGGGCCACGAGCAGTACTTC
TRBD2 TRBJ2-5 TRBV27 . CASSLRGSGSIGVSQETQYF TGTGCCAGCAGTTTACGGGGTAGCGGGAGTATTGGGGTCAGCCAAGAGACCCAGTACTTC
. TRBJ2-5 TRBV7-9 . CASSLASSYQETQYF TGTGCCAGCAGCTTAGCGAGCTCGTACCAAGAGACCCAGTACTTC
TRBD1 TRBJ1-1 TRBV11-2 . CASSLDRQGAVHTEAFF TGTGCCAGCAGCTTAGATAGACAGGGGGCTGTACACACTGAAGCTTTCTTT
. TRBJ1-1 TRBV7-3 . CASSGGLNTEAFF TGTGCCAGCAGCGGGGGGTTGAACACTGAAGCTTTCTTT
. TRBJ2-7 TRBV6-5 . CASSYSRGYYEQYF TGTGCCAGCAGTTACTCCCGGGGGTACTACGAGCAGTACTTC
TRBD2 TRBJ2-1 TRBV5-8 . CASSFLAGGPYEQFF TGTGCCAGCAGCTTTCTAGCGGGAGGGCCATATGAGCAGTTCTTC
. TRBJ2-5 TRBV6-1 . CASSDRQGRETQYF TGTGCCAGCAGTGATCGGCAGGGAAGGGAGACCCAGTACTTC
. TRBJ2-7 TRBV5-1 few CASSRGQTYEQYF TGCGCCAGTAGCCGAGGGCAGACTTACGAGCAGTACTTC
TRBD1 TRBJ1-6 TRBV19 . CASRRQGADSPLHF TGTGCCAGTAGGCGACAGGGGGCTGATTCACCCCTCCACTTT
TRBD1 TRBJ2-5 TRBV27 . CASSKQGALRETQYF TGTGCCAGCAGTAAACAGGGGGCGCTTCGTGAGACCCAGTACTTC
. TRBJ2-7 TRBV7-2 once CASSFGVQGAGYEQYF TGTGCCAGCAGCTTTGGGGTACAGGGAGCAGGTTACGAGCAGTACTTC
TRBD2 TRBJ2-3 TRBV4-1 . CASSHGLAGVTDTQYF TGCGCCAGCAGCCATGGACTAGCGGGAGTCACAGATACGCAGTATTTT
. TRBJ2-7 TRBV7-2 . CASRSTEQYF TGTGCCAGCAGATCTACCGAGCAGTACTTC
. TRBJ2-1 TRBV28 . CASVLSGANEQFF TGTGCCAGCGTTTTATCGGGAGCAAATGAGCAGTTCTTC
. TRBJ2-3 TRBV10-3 . CATARDTDTQYF TGTGCCACGGCCCGGGATACAGATACGCAGTATTTT
TRBD2 TRBJ2-7 TRBV4-2 . CASSQERLAGAFEQYF TGTGCCAGCAGCCAAGAAAGACTAGCGGGAGCATTCGAGCAGTACTTC
TRBD1 TRBJ1-2 TRBV3-1/TRBV3-2 many CASSRTGSFYGYTF TGTGCCAGCAGCCGGACAGGATCTTTCTATGGCTACACCTTC
. TRBJ2-1 TRBV29-1 . CSAQPGQNYNEQFF TGCAGCGCCCAACCGGGACAAAACTACAATGAGCAGTTCTTC
TRBD2 TRBJ2-3 TRBV5-1 . CASSGSGSVQYF TGCGCCAGCAGCGGCAGCGGGAGTGTGCAGTATTTT
. TRBJ2-6 TRBV6-5 . CASRSGDSGANVLTF TGTGCCAGCAGGTCAGGGGACTCTGGGGCCAACGTCCTGACTTTC
TRBD2 TRBJ2-1 TRBV10-3 once CAIRKIAGGPNEQFF TGTGCCATCAGGAAAATAGCGGGAGGACCCAATGAGCAGTTCTTC
TRBD2 TRBJ2-3 TRBV10-3 . CAISVGGFGTDTQYF TGTGCCATCAGTGTGGGAGGGTTCGGCACAGATACGCAGTATTTT
. TRBJ2-7 TRBV1 . CTSSPTGQCPYEQYF TGCACCAGCAGCCCCACGGGACAGTGCCCCTACGAGCAGTACTTC
TRBD2 TRBJ2-2 TRBV2 . CASRKGAGGPSVGELFF TGTGCCAGCAGGAAGGGGGCGGGAGGGCCCTCGGTCGGGGAGCTGTTTTTT
TRBD2 TRBJ2-1 TRBV6-5 . CASSRGTSGYNEQFF TGTGCCAGCTCCCGGGGGACTAGCGGCTACAATGAGCAGTTCTTC
TRBD2 TRBJ2-5 TRBV19 . CASSIDGPAGGRSRARETQYF TGTGCCAGTAGTATAGACGGCCCAGCGGGAGGCCGATCGCGTGCGCGGGAGACCCAGTACTTC
TRBD2 TRBJ2-6 TRBV27 . CASGRTSGVSGANVLTF TGTGCCAGCGGGAGGACTAGCGGAGTCTCTGGGGCCAACGTCCTGACTTTC
TRBD1 TRBJ1-1 TRBV11-1 . CASSQTGDTEAFF TGTGCCAGCAGCCAGACAGGGGACACTGAAGCTTTCTTT
. TRBJ1-1 TRBV30 . CAWSGHPNTEAFF TGTGCCTGGAGCGGTCATCCGAACACTGAAGCTTTCTTT
. TRBJ2-7 TRBV7-3 few CASSLISSSEQYF TGTGCCAGCAGCTTAATTTCCTCTAGTGAGCAGTACTTC
TRBD1 TRBJ2-1 TRBV11-2 . CASSLAIRGQGFNEQFF TGTGCCAGCAGCTTAGCCATCAGGGGACAGGGCTTCAATGAGCAGTTCTTC
TRBD2 TRBJ2-3 TRBV5-1 . CASSSPDLAGGDTQYF TGCGCCAGCAGCTCACCGGACTTGGCGGGAGGCGATACGCAGTATTTT
TRBD2 TRBJ2-7 TRBV11-2 . CASSSLLRGYEQYF TGTGCCAGCAGCTCCCTTCTGCGGGGGTACGAGCAGTACTTC
. TRBJ2-7 TRBV2 few CASRDWHSYEQYF TGTGCCAGCAGAGACTGGCATTCCTACGAGCAGTACTTC
. TRBJ2-5 TRBV12-3/TRBV12-4 once CSSNRELGETQYF TGTTCCTCTAACCGGGAGTTGGGGGAGACCCAGTACTTC
TRBD2 TRBJ2-1 TRBV5-1 . CASSRAGTSVYNEQFF TGCGCCAGCAGCCGAGCCGGGACTAGCGTTTACAATGAGCAGTTCTTC